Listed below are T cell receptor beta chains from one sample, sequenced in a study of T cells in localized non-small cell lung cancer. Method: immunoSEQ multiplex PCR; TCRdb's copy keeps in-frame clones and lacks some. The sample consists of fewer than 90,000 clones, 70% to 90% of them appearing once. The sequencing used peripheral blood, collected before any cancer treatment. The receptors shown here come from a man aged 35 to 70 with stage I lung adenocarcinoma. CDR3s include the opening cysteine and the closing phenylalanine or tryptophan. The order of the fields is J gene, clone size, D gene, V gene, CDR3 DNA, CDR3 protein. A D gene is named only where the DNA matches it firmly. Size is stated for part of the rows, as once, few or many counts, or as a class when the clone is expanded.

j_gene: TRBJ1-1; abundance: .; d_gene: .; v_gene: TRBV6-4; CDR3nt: TGTGCCAGCAGTGCCACCCGAAACACTGAAGCTTTCTTT; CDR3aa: CASSATRNTEAFF
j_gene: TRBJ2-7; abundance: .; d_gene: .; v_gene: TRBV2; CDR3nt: TGTGCCAGCAAAACCGGCCCAGACTACGAGCAGTACTTC; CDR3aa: CASKTGPDYEQYF
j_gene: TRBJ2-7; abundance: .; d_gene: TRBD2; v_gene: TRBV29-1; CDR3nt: TGCAGCGTTGAAGGAGCTAGCGGGAGGAAAGTGCAGTACTTC; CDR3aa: CSVEGASGRKVQYF
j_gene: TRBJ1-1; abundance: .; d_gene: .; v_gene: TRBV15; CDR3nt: TGTGCCACCAGCACCCAGATGAACACTGAAGCTTTCTTT; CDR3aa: CATSTQMNTEAFF
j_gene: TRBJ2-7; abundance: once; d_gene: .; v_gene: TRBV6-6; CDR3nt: TGTGCCAGCAGAAGGGTCAACGAGCAGTACTTC; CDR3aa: CASRRVNEQYF
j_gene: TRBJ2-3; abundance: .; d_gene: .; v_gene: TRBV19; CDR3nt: TGTGCCAGTAGTTTCGGACGGAGCACAGATACGCAGTATTTT; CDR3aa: CASSFGRSTDTQYF
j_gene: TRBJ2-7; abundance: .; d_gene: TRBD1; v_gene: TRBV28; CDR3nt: TGTGCCAGCAGGGTGGGACAGGCTCCCTCCTACGAGCAGTACTTC; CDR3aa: CASRVGQAPSYEQYF
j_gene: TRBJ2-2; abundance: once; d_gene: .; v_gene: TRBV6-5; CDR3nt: TGTGCCAGCAGTTACTCGATTTTGTTCCCCCTGTTTTTT; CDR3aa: CASSYSILFPLFF
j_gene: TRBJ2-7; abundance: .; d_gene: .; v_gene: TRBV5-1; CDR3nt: TGCGCCAGCAGCACCCTGGGAATTTCCTACGAGCAGTACTTC; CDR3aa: CASSTLGISYEQYF
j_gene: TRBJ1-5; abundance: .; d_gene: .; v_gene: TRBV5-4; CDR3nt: TGTGCCAGCAGCTTCGATGGGGGTTATCAGCCCCAGCATTTT; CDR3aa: CASSFDGGYQPQHF
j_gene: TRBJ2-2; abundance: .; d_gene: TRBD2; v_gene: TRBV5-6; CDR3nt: TGTGCCAGCAGCTCGCTCAGTGGGGGAGGGCCCACCGGGGAGCTGTTTTTT; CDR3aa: CASSSLSGGGPTGELFF
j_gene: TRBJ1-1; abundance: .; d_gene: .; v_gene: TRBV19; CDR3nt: TGTGCCAGTAGTTTCAGGATTGAAGCTTTCTTT; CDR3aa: CASSFRIEAFF
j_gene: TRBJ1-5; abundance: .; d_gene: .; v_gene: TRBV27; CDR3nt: TGTGCCAGCAGTTTCGGGCTAGGCAATCAGCCCCAGCATTTT; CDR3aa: CASSFGLGNQPQHF
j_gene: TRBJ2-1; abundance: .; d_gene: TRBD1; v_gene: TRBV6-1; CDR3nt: TGTGCCAGCAGTGAAGGATTTAGGACAGGGAGGAATGAGCAGTTCTTC; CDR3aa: CASSEGFRTGRNEQFF
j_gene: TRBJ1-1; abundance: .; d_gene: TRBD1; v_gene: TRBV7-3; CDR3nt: TGTGCCAGCAGCTTCAGGGGGCCGGGGAACACTGAAGCTTTCTTT; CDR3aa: CASSFRGPGNTEAFF
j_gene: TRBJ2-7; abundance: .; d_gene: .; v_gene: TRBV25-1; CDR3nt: TGTGCCAGCAGTGAAGGGGTAGTTTCGGGCGAGCAGTACTTC; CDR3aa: CASSEGVVSGEQYF
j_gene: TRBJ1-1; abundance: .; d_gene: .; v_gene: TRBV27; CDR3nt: TGTGCCAGCAGTTTATCTTTAGATCCCAGCTCCGTAGCTTTCTTT; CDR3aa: CASSLSLDPSSVAFF
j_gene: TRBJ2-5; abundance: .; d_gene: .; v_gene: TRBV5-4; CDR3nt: TGTGCCAGCAGCTCCAGGGGTTTTGGGGAGACCCAGTACTTC; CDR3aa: CASSSRGFGETQYF
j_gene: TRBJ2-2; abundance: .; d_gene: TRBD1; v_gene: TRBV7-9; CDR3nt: TGTGCCAGCAGCTTAACAGGGGTTAGCACCGGGGAGCTGTTTTTT; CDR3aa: CASSLTGVSTGELFF
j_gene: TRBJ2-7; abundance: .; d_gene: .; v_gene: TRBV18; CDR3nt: TGTGCCAGCTCACCACCGTCGTTAAGCGAGCAGTACTTC; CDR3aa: CASSPPSLSEQYF
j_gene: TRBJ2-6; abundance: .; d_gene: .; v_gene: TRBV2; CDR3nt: TGTGCCAGCAGCGGGGGGCCGGAAAGGGGGAGCTCTGGGGCCAACGTCCTGACTTTC; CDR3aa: CASSGGPERGSSGANVLTF
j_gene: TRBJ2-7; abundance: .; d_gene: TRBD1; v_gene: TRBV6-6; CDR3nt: TGTGCCAGCACCATCGGGACAGACTACTCCTACGAGCAGTACTTC; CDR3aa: CASTIGTDYSYEQYF
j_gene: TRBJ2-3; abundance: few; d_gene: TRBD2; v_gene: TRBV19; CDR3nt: TGTGCCAGAGTAGCGGGGGGGCAAGATACGCAGTATTTT; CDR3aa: CARVAGGQDTQYF
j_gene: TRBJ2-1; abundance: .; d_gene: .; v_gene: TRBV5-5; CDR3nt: TGTGCCAGCAGCTTGTTGGGGGCCTCCTACAATGAGCAGTTCTTC; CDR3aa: CASSLLGASYNEQFF
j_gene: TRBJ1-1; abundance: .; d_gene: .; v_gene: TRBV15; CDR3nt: TGTGCCACCAGCAGAATGTTGGGGGAAGGAACTGAAGCTTTCTTT; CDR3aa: CATSRMLGEGTEAFF
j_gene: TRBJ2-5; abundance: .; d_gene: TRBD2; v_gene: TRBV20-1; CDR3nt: TGCAGGGCTATACGGGGGGACTTAAATTACTTC; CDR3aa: CRAIRGDLNYF
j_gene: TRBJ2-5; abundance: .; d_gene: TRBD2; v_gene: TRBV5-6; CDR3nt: TGTGCCAGCAGCTTAAGGACTAGTTTTCAAGAGACCCAGTACTTC; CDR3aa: CASSLRTSFQETQYF
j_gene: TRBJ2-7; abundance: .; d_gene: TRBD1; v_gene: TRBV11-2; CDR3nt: TGTGCCAGCAGATCACTCGGACAGGGTTCCTACGAGCAGTACTTC; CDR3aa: CASRSLGQGSYEQYF
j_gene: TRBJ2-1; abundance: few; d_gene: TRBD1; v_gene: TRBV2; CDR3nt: TGTGCCAGCAATCCGACAGGGGGGAACTACAATGAGCAGTTCTTC; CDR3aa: CASNPTGGNYNEQFF
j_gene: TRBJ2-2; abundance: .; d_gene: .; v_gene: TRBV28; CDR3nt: TGTGCCAGCAGGGACAGTAACACCGGGGAGCTGTTTTTT; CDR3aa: CASRDSNTGELFF
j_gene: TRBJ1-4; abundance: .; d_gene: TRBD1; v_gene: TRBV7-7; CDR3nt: TGTGCCACCGGGACAGGGGGCGGAAAACTGTTTTTT; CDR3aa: CATGTGGGKLFF
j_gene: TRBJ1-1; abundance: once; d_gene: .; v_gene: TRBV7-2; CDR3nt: TGTGCCAGCAGCTTAGGGACAGTGAACACTGAAGCTTTCTTT; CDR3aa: CASSLGTVNTEAFF
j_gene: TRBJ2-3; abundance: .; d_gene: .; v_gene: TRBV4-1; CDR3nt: TGCGCCAGCAGCCAAGCTAATACTGGACAGAGCACAGATACGCAGTATTTT; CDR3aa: CASSQANTGQSTDTQYF
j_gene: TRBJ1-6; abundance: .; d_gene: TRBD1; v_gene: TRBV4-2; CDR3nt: TGTGCCAGCAGGTTTCTACCCGGACAGGGGGCCCAGCCCCTCCACTTT; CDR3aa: CASRFLPGQGAQPLHF
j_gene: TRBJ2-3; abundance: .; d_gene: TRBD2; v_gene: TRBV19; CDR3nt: TGTGCCAGTAGTATCGTGACTAGCCAATTCGATACGCAGTATTTT; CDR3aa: CASSIVTSQFDTQYF
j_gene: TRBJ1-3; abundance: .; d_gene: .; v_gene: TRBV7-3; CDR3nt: TGTGCCAGCAGCCATACGGGGGATAGTATGAGGGGCGCTGGAAACACCATATATTTT; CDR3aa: CASSHTGDSMRGAGNTIYF
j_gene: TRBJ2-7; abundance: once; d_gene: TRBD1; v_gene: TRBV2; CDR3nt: TGTGCCAGCAGAGGGGGACAGGGCTACGAGCAGTACTTC; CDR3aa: CASRGGQGYEQYF
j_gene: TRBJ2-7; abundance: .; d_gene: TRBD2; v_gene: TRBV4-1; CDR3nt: TGCGCCAGCAGCCACAATCTAGCGGACCCCTCCTACGAGCAGTACTTC; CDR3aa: CASSHNLADPSYEQYF
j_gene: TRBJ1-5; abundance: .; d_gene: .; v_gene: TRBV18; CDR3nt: TGTGCCAGCTCCGCGGGCCAAGATCAGCCCCAGCATTTT; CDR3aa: CASSAGQDQPQHF
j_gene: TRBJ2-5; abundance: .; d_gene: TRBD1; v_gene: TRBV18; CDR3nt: TGTGCCAGCTCCACTTTCCCCCGAAGGACAGGGGGAGGAGAGACCCAGTACTTC; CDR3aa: CASSTFPRRTGGGETQYF
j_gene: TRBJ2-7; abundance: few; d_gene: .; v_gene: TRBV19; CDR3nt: TGTGCCAGTAGAGGGGCAGCGTATCCCTACGAGCAGTACTTC; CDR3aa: CASRGAAYPYEQYF
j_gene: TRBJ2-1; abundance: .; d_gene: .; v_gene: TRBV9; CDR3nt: TGTGCCAGCAGCGTAGTACAGGGGGGGCCCAATGAGCAGTTCTTC; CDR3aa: CASSVVQGGPNEQFF
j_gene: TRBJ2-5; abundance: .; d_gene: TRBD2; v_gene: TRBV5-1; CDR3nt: TGCGCCAGCAGCCTATCTAGCGGGAGGGCCGTAGAGACCCAGTACTTC; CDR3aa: CASSLSSGRAVETQYF
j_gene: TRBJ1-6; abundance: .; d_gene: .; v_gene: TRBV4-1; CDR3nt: TGCGCCAGCAGCCCTCGAGGGGCCATTAAACTCCACTTT; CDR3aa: CASSPRGAIKLHF
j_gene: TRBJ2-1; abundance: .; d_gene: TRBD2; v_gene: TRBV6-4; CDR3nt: TGTGCCAGCAGTGAAGGCCGGGGCGGGGGCAATGAGCAGTTCTTC; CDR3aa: CASSEGRGGGNEQFF
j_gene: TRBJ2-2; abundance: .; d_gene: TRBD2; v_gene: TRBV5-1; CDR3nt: TGCGCCAGCAGCTTCGGACTAGCGGCGTCCGGGGAGCTGTTTTTT; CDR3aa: CASSFGLAASGELFF
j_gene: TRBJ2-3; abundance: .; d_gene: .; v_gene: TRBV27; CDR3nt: TGTGCCAGCAGTTTACATGCCCCCGCCGATAAGGATACGCAGTATTTT; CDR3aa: CASSLHAPADKDTQYF